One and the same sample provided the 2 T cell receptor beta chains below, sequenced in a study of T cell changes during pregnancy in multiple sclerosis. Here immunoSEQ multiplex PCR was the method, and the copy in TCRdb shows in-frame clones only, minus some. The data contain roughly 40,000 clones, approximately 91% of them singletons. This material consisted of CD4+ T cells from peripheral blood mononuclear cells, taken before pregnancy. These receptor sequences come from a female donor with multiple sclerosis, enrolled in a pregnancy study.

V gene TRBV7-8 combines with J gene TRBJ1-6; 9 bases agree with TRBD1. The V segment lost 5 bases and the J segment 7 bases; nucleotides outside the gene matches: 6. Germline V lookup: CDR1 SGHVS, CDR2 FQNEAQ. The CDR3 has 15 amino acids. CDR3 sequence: CASSKRQGGNSPLHF. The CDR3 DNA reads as TGTGCCAGCAGCAAAAGACAGGGGGGAAATTCACCCCTCCACTTT.

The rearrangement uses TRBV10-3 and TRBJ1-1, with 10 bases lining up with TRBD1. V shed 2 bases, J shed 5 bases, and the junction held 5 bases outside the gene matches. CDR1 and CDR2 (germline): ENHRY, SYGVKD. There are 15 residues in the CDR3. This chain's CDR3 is CAISELGTGETEAFF. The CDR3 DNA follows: TGTGCCATCAGTGAGCTCGGGACAGGGGAGACTGAAGCTTTCTTT.